Reported below is one T cell receptor (beta chain). This clonotype was detected many times. Its antigen remains undetermined. Base qualities are missing; no much larger clone stands one base away. The method behind the library was PCR. Sequenced using an Illumina HiSeq 2500. TCR library preparation used molecular barcoding, with unique molecular identifiers applied to normalize quantification of the TCRbeta repertoire. The public reads were run again by TCRdb, first through fastp at Q25 and then through MiXCR, and only productive beta chains were kept. All rows with the same CDR3 protein become a single entry with the most common DNA and genes. For this sample there are 9,200 or so distinct CDR3 sequences; approximately 14% appear just once. The ten biggest clones cover roughly 53% of the sample. The data stem from a study of T-cell reconstitution after alpha-beta-depleted transplantation in children (TCRdb year 2016). A note on the overall study: Using TCR repertoire profiling, the study followed T-cell immune reconstitution in a quantitative way in children after TCRalphabeta/CD19-depleted allogeneic hematopoietic cell transplantation.

Findings and caveats that apply to the study as a whole: In some patients, the high TCRbeta diversity seen at day 60 was put down to recipient T cells and intrathymic progenitors that had survived conditioning. The frequencies of hyperexpanded clones fell over the following months, and after one year, T-cell counts and TCRbeta diversity were mostly attributed to newly produced T cells. Apparently early alphabetaT-cell count recovery about two months after transplant reportedly relied on only several hundred rapidly expanded clones derived from non-depleted graft cells.

CDR1 and CDR2 were assigned from the germline V gene (reference sequence) as LNHNV and YYDKDF. Cut back by 0 bases and 0 bases, the V and J ends lie 9 bases apart. Its CDR3 holds 15 amino acids, cysteine through phenylalanine. Only the CDR3 DNA stays, 45 bases, in frame from base 1. The label giving this sample's time point can be read as: day 60 (about 2 months) after transplantation. The sample's treatment or condition label is to be understood as: allogeneic hematopoietic cell transplantation with graft depleted of TCRalphabeta T cells and CD19 B cells. TCRalphabeta/CD19-depleted allogeneic hematopoietic cell grafts were given to the transplant recipients, all of whom were children.

This clonotype was sampled from a male patient aged 10 to 17 who had a stem cell transplant for acute lymphoblastic leukemia, so the T cells may come from the graft donor. The rearranged segments are TRBV15 and TRBJ2-7; the D segment cannot be called with confidence. Sample: PBMCs, mostly from graft donor cells, taken 60 days after TCRalphabeta/CD19-depleted stem cell transplant. At the DNA level, the sequence is TGTGCCACCAGCAGAGAATCCGAATCCTCCTACGAGCAGTACTTC. This sequence encodes CATSRESESSYEQYF.